This TCR beta chain was captured by sequencing in a study of T cells in narcolepsy. Profiling relied on immunoSEQ multiplex PCR, and the TCRdb table lists in-frame clones only, not all of them. The sample includes 28,000 or so clones, approximately 89% of them seen just once. Findings of the study overall: Same-patient CSF and blood CD4+ T cell clonotypes included HCRT-specific and TRIB2-specific autoreactive ones.

This clone was found a few times. Its matching antigen is unknown. Per germline, CDR1 SGHRS and CDR2 YFSETQ. With 5 bases removed from V and 1 base from J, the gap between germline ends came to 14 bases. The CDR3 contains 15 residues. The sample was CD45RA- memory CD4+ T cells from PBMCs. The chain employs TRBV5-1 and TRBJ2-3; D is unresolved. The source of this sequence is a human donor with narcolepsy. The CDR3 coding sequence is TGCGCCAGCAGTAACACTCCCGGTGGCACAGATACGCAGTATTTT. Amino acid sequence: CASSNTPGGTDTQYF.